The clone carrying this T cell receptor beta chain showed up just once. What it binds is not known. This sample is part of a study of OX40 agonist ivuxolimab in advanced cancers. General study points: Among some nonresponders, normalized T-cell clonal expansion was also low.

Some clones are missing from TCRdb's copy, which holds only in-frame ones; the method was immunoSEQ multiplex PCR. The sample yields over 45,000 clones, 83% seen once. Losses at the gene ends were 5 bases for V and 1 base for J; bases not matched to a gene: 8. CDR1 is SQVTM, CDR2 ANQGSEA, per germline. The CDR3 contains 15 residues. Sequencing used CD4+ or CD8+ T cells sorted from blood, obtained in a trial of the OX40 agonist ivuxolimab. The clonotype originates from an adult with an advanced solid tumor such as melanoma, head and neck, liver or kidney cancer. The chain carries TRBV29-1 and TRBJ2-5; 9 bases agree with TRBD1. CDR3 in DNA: TGCAGCGTTCCTGACAGGGGGGCCTTCCAAGAGACCCAGTACTTC. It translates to CSVPDRGAFQETQYF.